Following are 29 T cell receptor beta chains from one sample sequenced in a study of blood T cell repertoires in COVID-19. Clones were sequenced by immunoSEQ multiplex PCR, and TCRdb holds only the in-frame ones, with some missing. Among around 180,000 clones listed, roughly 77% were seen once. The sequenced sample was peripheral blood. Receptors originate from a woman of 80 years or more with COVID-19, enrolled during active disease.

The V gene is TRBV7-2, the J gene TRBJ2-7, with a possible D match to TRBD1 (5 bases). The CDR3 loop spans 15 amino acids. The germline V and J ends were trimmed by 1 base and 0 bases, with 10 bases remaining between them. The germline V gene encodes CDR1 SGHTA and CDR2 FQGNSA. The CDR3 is CASSLDRLSSYEQYF. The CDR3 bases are TGTGCCAGCAGCTTAGACAGGCTTAGCTCCTACGAGCAGTACTTC.

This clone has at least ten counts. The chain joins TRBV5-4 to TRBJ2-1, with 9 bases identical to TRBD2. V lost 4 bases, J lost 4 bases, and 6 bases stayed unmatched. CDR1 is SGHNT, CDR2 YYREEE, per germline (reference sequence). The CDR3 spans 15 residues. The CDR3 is CASSPPSGVYNEQFF. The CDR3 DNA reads TGTGCCAGCAGCCCACCTAGCGGGGTGTACAATGAGCAGTTCTTC.

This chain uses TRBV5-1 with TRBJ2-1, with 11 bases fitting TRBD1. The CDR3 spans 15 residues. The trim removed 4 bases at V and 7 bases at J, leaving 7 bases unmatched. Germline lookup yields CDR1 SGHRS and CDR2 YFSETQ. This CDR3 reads CASSDGQGAGNEQFF. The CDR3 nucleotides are TGCGCCAGCAGCGACGGACAGGGGGCGGGGAATGAGCAGTTCTTC.

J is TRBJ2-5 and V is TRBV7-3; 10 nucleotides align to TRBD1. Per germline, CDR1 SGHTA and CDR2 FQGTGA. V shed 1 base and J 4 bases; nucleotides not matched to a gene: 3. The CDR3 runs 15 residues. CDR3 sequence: CASSLRGTGVETQYF. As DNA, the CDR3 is TGTGCCAGCAGCTTAAGAGGGACAGGGGTAGAGACCCAGTACTTC.

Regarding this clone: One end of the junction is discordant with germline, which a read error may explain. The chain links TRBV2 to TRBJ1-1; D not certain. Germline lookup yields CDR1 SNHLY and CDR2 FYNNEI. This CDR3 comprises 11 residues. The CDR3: CAISPGTEAFF. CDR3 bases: TGTGCCATCAGTCCGGGCACTGAAGCTTTCTTT.

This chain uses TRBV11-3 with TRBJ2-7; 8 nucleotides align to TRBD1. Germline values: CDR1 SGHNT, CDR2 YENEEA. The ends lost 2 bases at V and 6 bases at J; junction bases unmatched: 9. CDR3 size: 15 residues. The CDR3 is CASSLHPGGNGEQYF. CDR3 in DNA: TGTGCCAGCAGCTTACATCCAGGGGGCAACGGCGAGCAGTACTTC.

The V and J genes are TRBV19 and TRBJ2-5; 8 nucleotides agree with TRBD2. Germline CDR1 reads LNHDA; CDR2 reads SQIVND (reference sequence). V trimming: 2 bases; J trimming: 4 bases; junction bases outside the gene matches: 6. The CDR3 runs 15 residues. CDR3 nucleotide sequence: TGTGCCAGTAGTATATTTTTCGGGAGGGCAGAGACCCAGTACTTC. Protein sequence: CASSIFFGRAETQYF.

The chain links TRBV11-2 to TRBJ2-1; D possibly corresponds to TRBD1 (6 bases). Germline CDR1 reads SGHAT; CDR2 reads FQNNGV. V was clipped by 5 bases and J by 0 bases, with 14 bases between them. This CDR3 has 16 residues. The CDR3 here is CASSHPGQSSYNEQFF. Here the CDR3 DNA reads TGTGCCAGCAGCCACCCGGGACAAAGCTCCTACAATGAGCAGTTCTTC.

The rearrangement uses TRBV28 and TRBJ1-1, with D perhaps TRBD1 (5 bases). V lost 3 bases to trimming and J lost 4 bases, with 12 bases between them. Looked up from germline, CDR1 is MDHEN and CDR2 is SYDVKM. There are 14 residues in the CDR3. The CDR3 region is CASSFPGKTTEAFF. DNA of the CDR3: TGTGCCAGCAGTTTTCCAGGGAAGACCACTGAAGCTTTCTTT.

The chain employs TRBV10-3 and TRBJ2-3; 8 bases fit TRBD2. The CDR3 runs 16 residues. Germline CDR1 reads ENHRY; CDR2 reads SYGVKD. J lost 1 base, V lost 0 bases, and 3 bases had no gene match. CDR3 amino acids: CAISESEAGGTDTQYF. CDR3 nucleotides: TGTGCCATCAGTGAGTCAGAAGCGGGAGGCACAGATACGCAGTATTTT.

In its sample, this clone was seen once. The CDR3 region has the DNA TGTGCCAGCAGTTCCGGGAGCCGGGGAGATACGCAGTATTTT. This translates into CASSSGSRGDTQYF. The chain recombines TRBV5-4 with TRBJ2-3; weak D call: TRBD2 (6 bases). V was clipped by 5 bases and J by 5 bases, with 15 bases between them. The CDR3 covers 14 residues. In germline, CDR1 is SGHNT, CDR2 YYREEE (reference sequence).

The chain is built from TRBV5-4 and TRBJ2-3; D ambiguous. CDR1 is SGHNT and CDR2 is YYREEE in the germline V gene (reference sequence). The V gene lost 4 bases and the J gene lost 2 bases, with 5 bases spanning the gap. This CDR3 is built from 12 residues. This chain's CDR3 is CASSVFTDTQYF. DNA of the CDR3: TGTGCCAGCAGCGTCTTCACAGATACGCAGTATTTT.

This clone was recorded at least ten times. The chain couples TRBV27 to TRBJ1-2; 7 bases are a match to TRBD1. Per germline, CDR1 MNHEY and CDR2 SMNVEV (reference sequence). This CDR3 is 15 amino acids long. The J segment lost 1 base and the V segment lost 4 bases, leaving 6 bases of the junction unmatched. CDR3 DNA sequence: TGTGCCAGCAGTTCTGGACAGGTTCTTAACTATGGCTACACCTTC. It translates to CASSSGQVLNYGYTF.

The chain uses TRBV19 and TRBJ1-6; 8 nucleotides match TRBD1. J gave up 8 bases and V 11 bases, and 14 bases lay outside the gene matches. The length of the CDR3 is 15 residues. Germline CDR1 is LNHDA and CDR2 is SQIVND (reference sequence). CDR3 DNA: TGTGCCGCCTCGACAGGGGCCAGAGGGGATTCACCCCTCCACTTT. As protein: CAASTGARGDSPLHF.

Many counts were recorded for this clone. In nucleotides, the CDR3 is TGTGCCAGCAGCCCCTACCCAGGGGGTAATCAGCCCCAGCATTTT. The encoded protein is CASSPYPGGNQPQHF. V gene TRBV7-2 combines with J gene TRBJ1-5, with TRBD1 matching over 7 bases. V dropped 5 bases and J dropped 4; count of bases not matched to a gene: 8. CDR3 length equals 15 residues. In germline, CDR1 is SGHTA, CDR2 FQGNSA.

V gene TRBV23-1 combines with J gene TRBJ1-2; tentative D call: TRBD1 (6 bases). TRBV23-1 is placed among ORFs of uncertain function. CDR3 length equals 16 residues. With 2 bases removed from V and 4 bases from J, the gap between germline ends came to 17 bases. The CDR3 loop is CASSQGGRKKGYGYTF. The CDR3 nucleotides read TGCGCCAGCAGTCAAGGGGGCAGGAAAAAAGGCTATGGCTACACCTTC.

Here the CDR3 reads CASSLYRGTNTEAFF. The DNA of the CDR3 is TGCGCCAGCAGCTTATACAGGGGCACGAACACTGAAGCTTTCTTT. The chain employs TRBV5-1 and TRBJ1-1, with 7 bases lining up with TRBD1. The CDR3 is made up of 15 amino acids. Per the germline V gene, CDR1 is SGHRS and CDR2 is YFSETQ. With V trimmed by 2 bases and J by 1 base, 5 bases remained unmatched.

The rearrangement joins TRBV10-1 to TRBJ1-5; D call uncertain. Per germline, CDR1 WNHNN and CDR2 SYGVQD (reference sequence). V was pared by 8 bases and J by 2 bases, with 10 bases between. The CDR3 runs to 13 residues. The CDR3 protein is CASGLIGNQPQHF. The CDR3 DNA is TGCGCCAGCGGGCTTATTGGCAATCAGCCCCAGCATTTT.

Here the CDR3 reads CASSIGGRAVDTQYF. As DNA, the CDR3 is TGTGCCAGTAGTATCGGCGGGAGGGCCGTAGATACGCAGTATTTT. The rearrangement uses TRBV19 and TRBJ2-3; TRBD2 matches at 9 bases. Looked up from germline, CDR1 is LNHDA and CDR2 is SQIVND (reference sequence). V lost 3 bases to trimming and J lost 5 bases; unmatched junction nucleotides: 6. This CDR3 has 15 residues. The full variable domain, its missing parts supplied by reference TRBV19 and TRBJ2-3, is DGGITQSPKYLFRKEGQNVTLSCEQNLNHDAMYWYRQDPGQGLRLIYYSQIVNDFQKGDIAEGYSVSREKKESFPLTVTSAQKNPTAFYLCASSIGGRAVDTQYFGPGTRLTVL.

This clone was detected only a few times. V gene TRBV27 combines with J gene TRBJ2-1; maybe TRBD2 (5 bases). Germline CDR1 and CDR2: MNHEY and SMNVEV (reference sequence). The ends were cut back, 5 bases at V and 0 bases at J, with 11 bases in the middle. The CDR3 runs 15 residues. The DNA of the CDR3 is TGTGCCAGCAGTGTCGGGATGAGCTCCTACAATGAGCAGTTCTTC. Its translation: CASSVGMSSYNEQFF.

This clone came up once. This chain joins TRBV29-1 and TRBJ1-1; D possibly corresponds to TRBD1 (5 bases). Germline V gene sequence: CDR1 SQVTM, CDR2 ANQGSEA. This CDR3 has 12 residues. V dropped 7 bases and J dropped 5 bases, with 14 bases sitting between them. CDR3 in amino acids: CSARWGGTEAFF. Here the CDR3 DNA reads TGCAGCGCGAGATGGGGGGGGACTGAAGCTTTCTTT.

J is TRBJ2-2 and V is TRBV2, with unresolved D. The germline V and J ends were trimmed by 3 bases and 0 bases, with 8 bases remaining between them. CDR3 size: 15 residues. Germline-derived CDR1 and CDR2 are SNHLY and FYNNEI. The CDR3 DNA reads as TGTGCCAGCAGTGAGAGGCGAGCGAACACCGGGGAGCTGTTTTTT. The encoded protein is CASSERRANTGELFF.

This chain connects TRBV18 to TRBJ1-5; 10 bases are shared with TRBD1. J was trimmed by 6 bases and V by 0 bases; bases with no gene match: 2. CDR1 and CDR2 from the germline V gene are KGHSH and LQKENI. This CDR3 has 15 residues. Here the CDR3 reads CASSPPGTGVQPQHF. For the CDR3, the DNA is TGTGCCAGCTCACCACCCGGGACAGGGGTTCAGCCCCAGCATTTT. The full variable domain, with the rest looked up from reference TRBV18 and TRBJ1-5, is NAGVMQNPRHLVRRRGQEARLRCSPMKGHSHVYWYRQLPEEGLKFMVYLQKENIIDESGMPKERFSAEFPKEGPSILRIQQVVRGDSAAYFCASSPPGTGVQPQHFGDGTRLSIL.

The CDR3 loop reads CASSLSGIYEQYF. In DNA, the CDR3 is TGTGCCAGCAGCTTGAGCGGGATCTACGAGCAGTACTTC. The chain couples TRBV5-6 to TRBJ2-7; 7 nucleotides align to TRBD2. The CDR3 totals 13 residues. In germline, CDR1 is SGHDT, CDR2 YYEEEE. The ends lost 1 base at V and 3 bases at J; junction bases unmatched: 1.

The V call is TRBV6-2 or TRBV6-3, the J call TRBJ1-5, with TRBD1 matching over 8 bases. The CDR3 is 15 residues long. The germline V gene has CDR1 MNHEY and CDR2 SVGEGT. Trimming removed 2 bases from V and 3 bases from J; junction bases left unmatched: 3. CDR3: CASSYGRGLNQPQHF. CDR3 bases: TGTGCCAGCAGTTACGGCAGGGGGCTCAATCAGCCCCAGCATTTT.

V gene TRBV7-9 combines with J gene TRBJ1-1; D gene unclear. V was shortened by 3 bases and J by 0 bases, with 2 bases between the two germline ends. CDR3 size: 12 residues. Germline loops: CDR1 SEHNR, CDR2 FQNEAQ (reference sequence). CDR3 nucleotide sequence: TGTGCCAGCAGCTTCTTGAACACTGAAGCTTTCTTT. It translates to CASSFLNTEAFF.

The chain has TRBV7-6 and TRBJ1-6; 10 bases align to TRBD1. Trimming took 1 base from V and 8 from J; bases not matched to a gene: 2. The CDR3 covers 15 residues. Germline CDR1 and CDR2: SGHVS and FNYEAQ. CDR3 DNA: TGTGCCAGCAGCTTAGAAGGGACAGGGGATTCACCCCTCCACTTT. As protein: CASSLEGTGDSPLHF.

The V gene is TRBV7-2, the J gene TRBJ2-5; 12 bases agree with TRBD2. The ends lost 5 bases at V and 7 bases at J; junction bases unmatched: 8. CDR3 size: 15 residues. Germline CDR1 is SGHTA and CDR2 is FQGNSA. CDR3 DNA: TGTGCCAGCAGCAGTTCTAGCGGGGGGGCCGGGACCCAGTACTTC. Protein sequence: CASSSSSGGAGTQYF. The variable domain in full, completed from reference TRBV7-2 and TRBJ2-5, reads GAGVSQSPSNKVTEKGKDVELRCDPISGHTALYWYRQSLGQGLEFLIYFQGNSAPDKSGLPSDRFSAERTGGSVSTLTIQRTQQEDSAVYLCASSSSSGGAGTQYFGPGTRLLVL.

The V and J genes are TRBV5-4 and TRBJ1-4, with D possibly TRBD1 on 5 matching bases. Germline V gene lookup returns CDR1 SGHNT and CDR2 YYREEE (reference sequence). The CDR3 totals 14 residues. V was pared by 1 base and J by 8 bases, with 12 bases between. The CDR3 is CASSLMGREEKLFF. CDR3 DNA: TGTGCCAGCAGCTTGATGGGGCGGGAGGAAAAACTGTTTTTT.